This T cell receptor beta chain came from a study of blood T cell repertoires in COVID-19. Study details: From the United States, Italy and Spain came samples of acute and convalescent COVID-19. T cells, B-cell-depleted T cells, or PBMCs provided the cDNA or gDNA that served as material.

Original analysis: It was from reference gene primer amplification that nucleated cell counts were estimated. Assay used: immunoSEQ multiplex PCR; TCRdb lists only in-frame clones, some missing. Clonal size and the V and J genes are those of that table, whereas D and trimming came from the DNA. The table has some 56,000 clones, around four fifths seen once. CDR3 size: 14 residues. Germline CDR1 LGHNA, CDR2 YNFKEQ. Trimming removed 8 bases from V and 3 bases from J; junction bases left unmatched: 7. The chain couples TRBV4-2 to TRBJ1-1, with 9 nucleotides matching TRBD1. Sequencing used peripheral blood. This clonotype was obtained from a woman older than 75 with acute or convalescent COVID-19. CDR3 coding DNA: TGTGCCAGCGGCCGGACAGGGGAGGACACTGAAGCTTTCTTT. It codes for CASGRTGEDTEAFF.